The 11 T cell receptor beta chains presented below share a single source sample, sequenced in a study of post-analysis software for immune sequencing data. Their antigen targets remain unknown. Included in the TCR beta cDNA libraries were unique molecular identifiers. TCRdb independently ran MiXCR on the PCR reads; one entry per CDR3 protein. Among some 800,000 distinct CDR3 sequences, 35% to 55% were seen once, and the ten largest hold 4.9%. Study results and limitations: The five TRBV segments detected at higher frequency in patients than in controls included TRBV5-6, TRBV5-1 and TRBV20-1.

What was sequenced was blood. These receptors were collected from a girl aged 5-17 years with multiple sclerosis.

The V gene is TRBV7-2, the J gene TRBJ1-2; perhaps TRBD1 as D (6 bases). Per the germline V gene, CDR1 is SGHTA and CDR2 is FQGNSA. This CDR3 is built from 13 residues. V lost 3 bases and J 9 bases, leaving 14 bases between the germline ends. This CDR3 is CASSLEGGASYTF. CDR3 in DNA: TGTGCCAGCAGCTTGGAGGGGGGGGCCAGCTACACCTTC.

The CDR3 spells CASSLRATQETQYF. CDR3 coding DNA: TGCGCCAGCAGCTTAAGGGCCACACAAGAGACCCAGTACTTC. The chain carries TRBV5-1 and TRBJ2-5; D remains ambiguous. The CDR3 spans 14 residues. Germline V gene sequence: CDR1 SGHRS, CDR2 YFSETQ. V lost 2 bases and J 2 bases, leaving 10 bases between the germline ends.

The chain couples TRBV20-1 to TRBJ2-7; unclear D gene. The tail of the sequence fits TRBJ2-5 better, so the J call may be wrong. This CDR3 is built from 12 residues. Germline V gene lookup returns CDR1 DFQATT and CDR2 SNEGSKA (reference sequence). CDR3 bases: TGCAGTGCTAGAGACCCCGATCCGACCCAGTACTTC. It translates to CSARDPDPTQYF.

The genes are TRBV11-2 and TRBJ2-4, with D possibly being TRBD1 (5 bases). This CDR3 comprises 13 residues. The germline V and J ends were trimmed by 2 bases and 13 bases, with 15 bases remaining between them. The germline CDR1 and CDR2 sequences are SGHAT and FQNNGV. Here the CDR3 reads CASSLSRANEQYF. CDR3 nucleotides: TGTGCCAGCAGCTTATCCAGGGCAAATGAGCAGTACTTC.

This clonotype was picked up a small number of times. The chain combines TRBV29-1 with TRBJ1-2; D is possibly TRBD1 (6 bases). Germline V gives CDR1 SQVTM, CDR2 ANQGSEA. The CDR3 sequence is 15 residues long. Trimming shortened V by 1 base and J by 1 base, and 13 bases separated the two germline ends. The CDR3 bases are TGCAGCGTTGAAGGGGTACAGGGAATTAACTATGGCTACACCTTC. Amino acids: CSVEGVQGINYGYTF.

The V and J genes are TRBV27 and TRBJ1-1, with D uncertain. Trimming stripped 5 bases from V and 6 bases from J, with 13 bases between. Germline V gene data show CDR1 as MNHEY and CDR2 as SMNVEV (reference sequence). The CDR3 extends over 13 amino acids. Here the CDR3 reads CASSRPDGAEAFF. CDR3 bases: TGTGCCAGCAGTCGTCCCGATGGGGCTGAAGCTTTCTTT.

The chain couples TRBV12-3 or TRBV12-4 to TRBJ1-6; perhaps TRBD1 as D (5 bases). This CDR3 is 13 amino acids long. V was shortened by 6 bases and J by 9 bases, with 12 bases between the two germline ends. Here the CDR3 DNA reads TGTGCCAGCAGGGGGGAGATTGGTTCACCCCTCCACTTT. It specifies CASRGEIGSPLHF.

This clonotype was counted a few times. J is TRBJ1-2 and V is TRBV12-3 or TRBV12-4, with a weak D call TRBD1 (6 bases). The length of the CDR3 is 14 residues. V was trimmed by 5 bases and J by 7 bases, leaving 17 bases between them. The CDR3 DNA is TGTGCCAGCAGTCCTCTAGGGGGGCAGGGTGGCTACACCTTC. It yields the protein CASSPLGGQGGYTF.

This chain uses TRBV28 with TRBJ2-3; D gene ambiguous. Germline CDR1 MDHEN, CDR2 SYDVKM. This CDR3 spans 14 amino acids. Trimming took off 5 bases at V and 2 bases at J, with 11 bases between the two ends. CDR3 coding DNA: TGTGCCAGCAGTCCAATTTTATTCACAGATACGCAGTATTTT. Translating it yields CASSPILFTDTQYF.

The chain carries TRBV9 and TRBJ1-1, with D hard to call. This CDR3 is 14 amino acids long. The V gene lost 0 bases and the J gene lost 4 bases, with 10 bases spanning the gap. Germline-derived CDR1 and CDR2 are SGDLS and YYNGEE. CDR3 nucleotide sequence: TGTGCCAGCAGCGTAGATGCGGAGTTCACTGAAGCTTTCTTT. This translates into CASSVDAEFTEAFF.

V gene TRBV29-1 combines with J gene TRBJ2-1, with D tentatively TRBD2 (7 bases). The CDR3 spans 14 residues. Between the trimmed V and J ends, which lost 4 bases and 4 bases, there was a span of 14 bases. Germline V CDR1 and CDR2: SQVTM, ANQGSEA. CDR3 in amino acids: CSVGGGPGYNEQFF. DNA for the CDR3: TGCAGCGTTGGCGGGGGCCCGGGTTACAATGAGCAGTTCTTC.